Listed below are T cell receptor beta chains from one sample, sequenced in a study of T cell repertoires in ileal Crohn's disease. Assay used: immunoSEQ multiplex PCR; TCRdb lists only in-frame clones, some missing. The sample lists approximately 3,000 clones; 70% to 90% were seen once. Sequencing used ileal tissue. The receptor source for this set is an adult with Crohn's disease. The CDR3 runs from the conserved cysteine through the conserved F or W. Fields, in order: V gene, D gene, clone size, J gene, CDR3 protein, CDR3 DNA. A D gene is named only where the DNA matches it firmly. Not all rows give a size; the values are once, few, many and, for expanded clones, a class.

v_gene: TRBV27
d_gene: TRBD1
abundance: NA
j_gene: TRBJ2-1
CDR3aa: CASTPYRGQFF
CDR3nt: TGTGCCAGCACCCCTTACAGGGGGCAGTTCTTC

v_gene: TRBV2
d_gene: TRBD2
abundance: NA
j_gene: TRBJ2-7
CDR3aa: CASTGSGSEQYF
CDR3nt: TGTGCCAGCACTGGTAGCGGGAGTGAGCAGTACTTC

v_gene: TRBV6-1
d_gene: NA
abundance: NA
j_gene: TRBJ1-1
CDR3aa: CASSDKQGANTEAFF
CDR3nt: TGTGCCAGCAGTGACAAGCAGGGTGCGAACACTGAAGCTTTCTTT

v_gene: TRBV7-9
d_gene: NA
abundance: NA
j_gene: TRBJ2-7
CDR3aa: CASSPGPSPYEQYF
CDR3nt: TGTGCCAGCAGCCCAGGCCCTTCCCCCTACGAGCAGTACTTC

v_gene: TRBV19
d_gene: TRBD2
abundance: NA
j_gene: TRBJ2-1
CDR3aa: CASKRGGGVGEQFF
CDR3nt: TGTGCCAGCAAGAGGGGCGGGGGTGTTGGTGAGCAGTTCTTC

v_gene: TRBV11-2
d_gene: NA
abundance: NA
j_gene: TRBJ2-7
CDR3aa: CASSLFRGEEQYF
CDR3nt: TGTGCCAGCAGCTTATTCAGGGGTGAAGAGCAGTACTTC

v_gene: TRBV5-1
d_gene: NA
abundance: NA
j_gene: TRBJ2-3
CDR3aa: CASSLDGSDTQYF
CDR3nt: TGCGCCAGCAGCTTGGACGGATCAGATACGCAGTATTTT

v_gene: TRBV6-5
d_gene: NA
abundance: NA
j_gene: TRBJ2-5
CDR3aa: CASRSQVFREETQYF
CDR3nt: TGTGCCAGCAGATCTCAGGTATTCCGGGAAGAGACCCAGTACTTC

v_gene: TRBV5-1
d_gene: NA
abundance: NA
j_gene: TRBJ2-5
CDR3aa: CASSLAALHFKETQYF
CDR3nt: TGCGCCAGCAGCTTGGCGGCCCTACATTTCAAAGAGACCCAGTACTTC

v_gene: TRBV19
d_gene: NA
abundance: NA
j_gene: TRBJ1-1
CDR3aa: CASSIVDRRTEAFF
CDR3nt: TGTGCCAGTAGTATAGTGGACAGAAGGACTGAAGCTTTCTTT

v_gene: TRBV19
d_gene: TRBD1
abundance: once
j_gene: TRBJ1-5
CDR3aa: CASREGTGLSNQPQHF
CDR3nt: TGTGCCAGCCGCGAAGGGACAGGTTTGAGCAATCAGCCCCAGCATTTT

v_gene: TRBV28
d_gene: NA
abundance: NA
j_gene: TRBJ2-7
CDR3aa: CATTGTPSYEQYF
CDR3nt: TGTGCCACCACGGGAACCCCCTCCTACGAGCAGTACTTC

v_gene: TRBV28
d_gene: NA
abundance: few
j_gene: TRBJ1-2
CDR3aa: CASSLVVGGGGYTF
CDR3nt: TGTGCCAGCAGTTTAGTGGTGGGTGGAGGGGGCTACACCTTC

v_gene: TRBV7-8
d_gene: NA
abundance: once
j_gene: TRBJ1-6
CDR3aa: CASSLELLGSSPLHF
CDR3nt: TGTGCCAGCAGCTTAGAGTTGCTGGGATCTTCACCCCTCCACTTT

v_gene: TRBV28
d_gene: NA
abundance: NA
j_gene: TRBJ2-7
CDR3aa: CASSPDYRQTYEQYF
CDR3nt: TGTGCCAGCAGTCCCGACTATAGGCAGACCTACGAGCAGTACTTC

v_gene: TRBV4-3
d_gene: TRBD1
abundance: NA
j_gene: TRBJ2-2
CDR3aa: CASSRDRVVGELFF
CDR3nt: TGCGCCAGCAGCCGGGACAGGGTCGTCGGGGAGCTGTTTTTT

v_gene: TRBV28
d_gene: NA
abundance: NA
j_gene: TRBJ1-2
CDR3aa: CASTVQGYYGYTF
CDR3nt: TGTGCCAGCACCGTACAGGGATACTATGGCTACACCTTC

v_gene: TRBV5-4
d_gene: NA
abundance: NA
j_gene: TRBJ2-2
CDR3aa: CASSLAGRNTGELFF
CDR3nt: TGTGCCAGCAGCTTGGCGGGGCGGAACACCGGGGAGCTGTTTTTT

v_gene: TRBV5-4
d_gene: TRBD2
abundance: NA
j_gene: TRBJ2-3
CDR3aa: CASARGGTDTQYF
CDR3nt: TGTGCCAGCGCCCGGGGGGGCACAGATACGCAGTATTTT

v_gene: TRBV2
d_gene: NA
abundance: few
j_gene: TRBJ1-1
CDR3aa: CASSPMGSANTEAFF
CDR3nt: TGTGCCAGCAGTCCGATGGGGTCGGCGAACACTGAAGCTTTCTTT

v_gene: TRBV9
d_gene: NA
abundance: NA
j_gene: TRBJ2-2
CDR3aa: CASSSFRGSLGTGELFF
CDR3nt: TGTGCCAGCAGTTCCTTCAGAGGGAGTCTAGGCACCGGGGAGCTGTTTTTT

v_gene: TRBV7-2
d_gene: TRBD2
abundance: NA
j_gene: TRBJ2-7
CDR3aa: CASSLRTSGTSPYEQYF
CDR3nt: TGTGCCAGCAGCTTACGGACTAGCGGGACCAGTCCCTACGAGCAGTACTTC

v_gene: TRBV5-1
d_gene: TRBD1
abundance: NA
j_gene: TRBJ1-1
CDR3aa: CASSPGGRVTEAFF
CDR3nt: TGCGCCAGCAGCCCAGGGGGCAGAGTGACTGAAGCTTTCTTT

v_gene: TRBV11-2
d_gene: TRBD1
abundance: NA
j_gene: TRBJ2-7
CDR3aa: CASSLIVNRGSLPSYEQYF
CDR3nt: TGTGCCAGCAGCTTAATTGTGAACAGGGGGTCACTTCCGTCCTACGAGCAGTACTTC

v_gene: TRBV16
d_gene: NA
abundance: NA
j_gene: TRBJ2-3
CDR3aa: CASSLMGLASDTQYF
CDR3nt: TGTGCCAGCAGCCTTATGGGACTCGCCAGTGATACGCAGTATTTT